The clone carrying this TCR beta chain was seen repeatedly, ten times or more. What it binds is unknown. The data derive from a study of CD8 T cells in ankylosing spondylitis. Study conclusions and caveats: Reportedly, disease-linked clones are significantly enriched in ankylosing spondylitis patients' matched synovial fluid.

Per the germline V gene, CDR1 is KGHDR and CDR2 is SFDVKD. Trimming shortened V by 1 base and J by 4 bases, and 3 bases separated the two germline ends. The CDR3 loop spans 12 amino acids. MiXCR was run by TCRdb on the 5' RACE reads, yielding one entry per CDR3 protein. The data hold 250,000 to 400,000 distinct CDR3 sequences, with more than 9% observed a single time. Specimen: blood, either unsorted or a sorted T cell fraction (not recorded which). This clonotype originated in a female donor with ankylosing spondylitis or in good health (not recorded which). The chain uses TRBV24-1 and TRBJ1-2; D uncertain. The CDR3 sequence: CATSDFSYGYTF. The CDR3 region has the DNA TGTGCCACCAGTGATTTTAGCTATGGCTACACCTTC.